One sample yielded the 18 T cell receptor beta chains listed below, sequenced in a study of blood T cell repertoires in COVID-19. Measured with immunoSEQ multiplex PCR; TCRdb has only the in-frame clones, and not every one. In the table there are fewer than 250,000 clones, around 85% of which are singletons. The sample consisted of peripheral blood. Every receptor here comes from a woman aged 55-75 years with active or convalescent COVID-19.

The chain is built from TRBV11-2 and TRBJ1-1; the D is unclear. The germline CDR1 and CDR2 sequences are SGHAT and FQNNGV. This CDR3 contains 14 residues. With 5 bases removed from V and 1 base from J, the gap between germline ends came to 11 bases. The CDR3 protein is CASSLRVANTEAFF. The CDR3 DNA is TGTGCCAGCAGCCTGAGGGTGGCGAACACTGAAGCTTTCTTT.

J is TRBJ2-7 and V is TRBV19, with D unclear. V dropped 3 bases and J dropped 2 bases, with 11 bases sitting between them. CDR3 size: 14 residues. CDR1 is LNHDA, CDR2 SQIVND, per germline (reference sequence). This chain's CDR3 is CASSMAESTYEQYF. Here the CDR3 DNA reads TGTGCCAGTAGTATGGCAGAATCCACCTACGAGCAGTACTTC.

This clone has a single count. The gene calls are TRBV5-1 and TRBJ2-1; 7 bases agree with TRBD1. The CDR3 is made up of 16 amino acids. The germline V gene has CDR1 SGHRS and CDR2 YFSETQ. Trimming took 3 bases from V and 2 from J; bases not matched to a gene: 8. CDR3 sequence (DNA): TGCGCCAGCAGCTCCCCCGGGACAGAGGCCTACAATGAGCAGTTCTTC. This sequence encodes CASSSPGTEAYNEQFF.

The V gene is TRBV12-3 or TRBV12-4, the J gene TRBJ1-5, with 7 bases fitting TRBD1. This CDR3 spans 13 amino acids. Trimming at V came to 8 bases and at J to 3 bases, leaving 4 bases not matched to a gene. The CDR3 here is CASAGTDNQPQHF. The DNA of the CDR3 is TGTGCCAGCGCCGGGACAGACAATCAGCCCCAGCATTTT.

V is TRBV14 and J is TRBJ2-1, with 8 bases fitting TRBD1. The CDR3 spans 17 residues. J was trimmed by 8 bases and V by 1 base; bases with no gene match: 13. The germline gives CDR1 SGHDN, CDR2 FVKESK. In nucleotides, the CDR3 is TGTGCCAGCAGCCAAGCATACGGGTATAGGGGACAGGATGAGCAGTTCTTC. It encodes CASSQAYGYRGQDEQFF.

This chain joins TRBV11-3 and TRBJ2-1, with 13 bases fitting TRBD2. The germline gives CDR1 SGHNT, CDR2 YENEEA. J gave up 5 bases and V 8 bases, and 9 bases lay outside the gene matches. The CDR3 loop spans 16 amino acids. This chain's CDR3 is CASGQRGTSGNNEQFF. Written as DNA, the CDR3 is TGTGCCAGCGGACAACGCGGGACTAGCGGGAACAATGAGCAGTTCTTC.

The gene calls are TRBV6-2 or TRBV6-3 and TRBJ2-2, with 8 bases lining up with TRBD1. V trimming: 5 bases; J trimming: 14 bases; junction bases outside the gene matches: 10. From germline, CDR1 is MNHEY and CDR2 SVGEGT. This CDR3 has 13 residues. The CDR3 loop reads CASSPGGRDDLFF. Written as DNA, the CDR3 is TGTGCCAGCAGTCCAGGGGGCCGGGACGACCTGTTTTTT.

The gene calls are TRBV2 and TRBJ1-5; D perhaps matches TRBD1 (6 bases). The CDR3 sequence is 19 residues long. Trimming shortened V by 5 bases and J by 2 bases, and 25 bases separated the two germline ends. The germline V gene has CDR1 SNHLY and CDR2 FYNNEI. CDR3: CASSSGGGTRDSGNQPQHF. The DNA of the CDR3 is TGTGCCAGCAGTTCCGGGGGGGGGACAAGAGACTCAGGCAATCAGCCCCAGCATTTT.

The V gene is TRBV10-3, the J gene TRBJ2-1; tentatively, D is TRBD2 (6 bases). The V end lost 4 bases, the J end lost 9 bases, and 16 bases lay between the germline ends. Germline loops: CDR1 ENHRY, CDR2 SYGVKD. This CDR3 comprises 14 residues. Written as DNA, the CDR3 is TGTGCCATCAGTGGGGGAAAGCAGGGAGGTGAGCAGTTCTTC. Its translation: CAISGGKQGGEQFF.

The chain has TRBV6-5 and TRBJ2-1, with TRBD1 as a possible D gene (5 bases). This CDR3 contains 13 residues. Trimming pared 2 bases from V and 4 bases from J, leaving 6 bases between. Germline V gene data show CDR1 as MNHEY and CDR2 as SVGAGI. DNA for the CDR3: TGTGCCAGCAGTTACGGGGCGTACAATGAGCAGTTCTTC. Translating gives CASSYGAYNEQFF.

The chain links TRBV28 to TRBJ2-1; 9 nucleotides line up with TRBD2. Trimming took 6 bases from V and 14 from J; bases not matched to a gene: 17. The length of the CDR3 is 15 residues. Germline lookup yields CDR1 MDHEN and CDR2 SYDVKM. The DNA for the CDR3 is TGTGCCAGCAGCCCAGGAGGTAGCGGGGGCCCCAAGGAGTTCTTC. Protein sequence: CASSPGGSGGPKEFF.

The CDR3 region is CASSVGQGAVRSPLHF. The CDR3 bases are TGCGCCAGCAGCGTAGGACAGGGGGCAGTACGTTCACCCCTCCACTTT. V and J are TRBV5-1 and TRBJ1-6; TRBD1 matches 11 bases. V lost 4 bases to trimming and J lost 9 bases; unmatched junction nucleotides: 9. This CDR3 has 16 residues. CDR1 and CDR2 from the germline V gene are SGHRS and YFSETQ. Full variable domain (missing parts from reference TRBV5-1 and TRBJ1-6): KAGVTQTPRYLIKTRGQQVTLSCSPISGHRSVSWYQQTPGQGLQFLFEYFSETQRNKGNFPGRFSGRQFSNSRSEMNVSTLELGDSALYLCASSVGQGAVRSPLHFGNGTRLTVT.

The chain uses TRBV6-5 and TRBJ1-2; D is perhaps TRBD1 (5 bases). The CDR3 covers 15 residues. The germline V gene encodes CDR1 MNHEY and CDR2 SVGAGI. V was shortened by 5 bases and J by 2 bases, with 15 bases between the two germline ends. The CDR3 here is CASSITPTANYGYTF. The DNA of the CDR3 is TGTGCCAGCAGTATAACCCCGACAGCCAACTATGGCTACACCTTC.

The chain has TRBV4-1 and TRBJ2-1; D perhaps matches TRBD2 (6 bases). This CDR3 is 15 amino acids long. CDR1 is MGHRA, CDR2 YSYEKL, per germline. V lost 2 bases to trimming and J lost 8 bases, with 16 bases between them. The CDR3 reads CASSQTGTLYDEQFF. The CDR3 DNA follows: TGCGCCAGCAGCCAAACCGGGACTCTTTACGATGAGCAGTTCTTC.

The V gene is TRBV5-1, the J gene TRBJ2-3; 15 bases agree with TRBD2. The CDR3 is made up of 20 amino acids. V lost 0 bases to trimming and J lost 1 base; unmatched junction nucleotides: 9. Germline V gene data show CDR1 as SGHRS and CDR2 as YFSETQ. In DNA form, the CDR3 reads TGCGCCAGCAGCTTGGAAGGACTAGCGGGAGGGAGGGCTGGCACAGATACGCAGTATTTT. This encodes CASSLEGLAGGRAGTDTQYF.

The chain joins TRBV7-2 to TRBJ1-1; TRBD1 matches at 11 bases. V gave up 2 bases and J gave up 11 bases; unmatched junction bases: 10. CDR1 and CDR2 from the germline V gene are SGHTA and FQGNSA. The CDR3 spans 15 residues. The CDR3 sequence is CASSLLGTGGFGAFF. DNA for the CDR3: TGTGCCAGCAGCTTACTCGGGACAGGGGGGTTTGGGGCTTTCTTT.

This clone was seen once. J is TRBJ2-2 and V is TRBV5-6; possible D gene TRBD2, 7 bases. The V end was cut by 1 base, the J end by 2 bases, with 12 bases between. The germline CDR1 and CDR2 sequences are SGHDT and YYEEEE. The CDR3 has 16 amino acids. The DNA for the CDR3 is TGTGCCAGCAGCTTGTTGAGGGGGGGAAACACCGGGGAGCTGTTTTTT. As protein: CASSLLRGGNTGELFF.

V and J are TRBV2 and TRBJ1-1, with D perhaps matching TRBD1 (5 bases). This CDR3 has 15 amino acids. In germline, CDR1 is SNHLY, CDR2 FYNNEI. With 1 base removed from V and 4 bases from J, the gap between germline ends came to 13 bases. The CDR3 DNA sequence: TGTGCCAGCAGTGAAGGTAACAGGATCGGCACTGAAGCTTTCTTT. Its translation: CASSEGNRIGTEAFF.